These T cell receptor beta chains were read from a single sample in a study of T cells in Graves' hyperthyroidism and ophthalmopathy. TCRdb re-called the multiplex PCR reads through MiXCR, storing one row per CDR3 protein. The repertoire holds about 570,000 distinct CDR3 sequences, with about 43% as singletons. Sequencing used peripheral blood or thyroid tissue (not recorded which). These receptors were collected from an adult woman with Graves' disease, either hyperthyroidism or ophthalmopathy (not recorded which). Both conserved end residues are part of each CDR3.

V	J	length	CDR3
TRBV18	TRBJ1-5	16	CASSPSGGWSNQPQHF
TRBV29-1	TRBJ1-3	15	CSVELGQGRGNTIYF
TRBV20-1	TRBJ1-5	14	CSARQGGGNQPQHF
TRBV20-1	TRBJ1-6	15	CSATRRAGGNSPLHF
TRBV15	TRBJ2-7	14	CATSIREGADEQYF
TRBV9	TRBJ1-5	15	CASSAGDRGGQPQHF
TRBV7-2	TRBJ1-5	16	CASSRRAGQGDQPQHF
TRBV19	TRBJ1-5	15	CASSIEERRLQPQHF
TRBV7-7	TRBJ2-7	13	CASSLPGGGEQYF
TRBV14	TRBJ2-6	17	CASSPGTGVAGANVLTF
TRBV20-1	TRBJ1-1	14	CSALQGAYLTEAFF
TRBV5-1	TRBJ1-1	12	CASTGTWTEAFF
TRBV5-1	TRBJ2-7	13	CASSLEGLREQYF
TRBV5-1	TRBJ2-7	14	CASSLQTDSYEQYF
TRBV24-1	TRBJ1-4	16	CATSDFRRGVDEKLFF